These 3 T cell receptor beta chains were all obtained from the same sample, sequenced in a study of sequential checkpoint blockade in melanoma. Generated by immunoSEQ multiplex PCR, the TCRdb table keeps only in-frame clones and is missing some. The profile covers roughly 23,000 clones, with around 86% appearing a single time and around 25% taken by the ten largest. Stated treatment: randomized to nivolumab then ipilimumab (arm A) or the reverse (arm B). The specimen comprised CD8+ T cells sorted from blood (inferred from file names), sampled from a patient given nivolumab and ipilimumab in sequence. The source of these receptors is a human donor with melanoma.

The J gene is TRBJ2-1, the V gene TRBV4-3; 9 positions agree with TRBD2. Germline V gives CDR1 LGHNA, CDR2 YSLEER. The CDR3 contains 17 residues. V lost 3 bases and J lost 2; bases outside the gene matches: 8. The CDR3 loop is CASSHGSSGRPYNEQFF. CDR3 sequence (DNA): TGCGCCAGCAGCCATGGGAGTAGCGGGAGACCCTACAATGAGCAGTTCTTC.

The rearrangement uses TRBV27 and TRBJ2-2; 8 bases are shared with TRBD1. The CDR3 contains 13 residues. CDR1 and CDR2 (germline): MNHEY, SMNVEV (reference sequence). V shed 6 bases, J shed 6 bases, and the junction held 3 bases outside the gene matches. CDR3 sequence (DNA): TGTGCCAGCAGCACGGACAGGGCCGGGGAGCTGTTTTTT. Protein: CASSTDRAGELFF.

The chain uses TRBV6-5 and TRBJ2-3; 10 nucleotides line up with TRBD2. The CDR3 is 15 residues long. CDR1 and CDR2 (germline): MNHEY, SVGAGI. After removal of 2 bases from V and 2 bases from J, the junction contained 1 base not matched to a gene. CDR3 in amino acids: CASSYLAGVTDTQYF. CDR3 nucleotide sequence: TGTGCCAGCAGTTACCTAGCGGGGGTCACAGATACGCAGTATTTT.